The 3 T cell receptor beta chains below were found in one sample sequenced in a study of human T cells and chemical hapten exposure. Separate cDNA molecules received unique molecular identifiers, which the library attached to them. TCRdb itself ran the reads through MiXCR, one entry per CDR3 protein. The data contain about 120,000 distinct CDR3 sequences, approximately 9.3% of them singletons. It was unfractionated whole blood from which total RNA was extracted. Material for sequencing was whole blood. These TCRs come from a human donor in good health. Some clones in this sample may be carry-over from other donors' samples.

This chain links TRBV4-3 with TRBJ2-7, with TRBD2 identical over 8 bases. Germline CDR1 reads LGHNA; CDR2 reads YSLEER. The CDR3 runs to 15 residues. The V gene end was trimmed by 2 bases and the J gene end by 2 bases; junction bases not matched to a gene: 5. The CDR3 here is CASSQSSGGAYEQYF. The CDR3, as DNA: TGCGCCAGCAGCCAATCAAGCGGGGGCGCCTACGAGCAGTACTTC.

V gene TRBV3-1 combines with J gene TRBJ1-6; tentative D call: TRBD1 (6 bases). Between the trimmed V and J ends, which lost 0 bases and 6 bases, there was a span of 9 bases. The germline CDR1 and CDR2 sequences are LGHDT and YNNKEL (reference sequence). The CDR3 sequence is 15 residues long. CDR3 loop: CASSQEDRLNSPLHF. The CDR3 nucleotides read TGTGCCAGCAGCCAAGAGGACAGACTTAATTCACCCCTCCACTTT. Drawing the rest from reference TRBV3-1 and TRBJ1-6, the complete variable domain is DTAVSQTPKYLVTQMGNDKSIKCEQNLGHDTMYWYKQDSKKFLKIMFSYNNKELIINETVPNRFSPKSPDKAHLNLHINSLELGDSAVYFCASSQEDRLNSPLHFGNGTRLTVT.

This clonotype was counted between two and nine times. V is TRBV5-1 and J is TRBJ1-4; 10 bases line up with TRBD1. The V gene end was trimmed by 4 bases and the J gene end by 0 bases; junction bases not matched to a gene: 3. Germline CDR1 reads SGHRS; CDR2 reads YFSETQ. CDR3 length: 16 residues. Here the CDR3 DNA reads TGCGCCAGCAGCGACGGACAGGGGGCAACTAATGAAAAACTGTTTTTT. This codes for CASSDGQGATNEKLFF.